This paragraph covers one TCR beta chain sequence. The sample originates from a study of blood T cell repertoires in COVID-19. Study summary: Some COVID-19 samples were acute and others convalescent; all came from the United States, Italy and Spain.

Per the original methods: The authors estimated nucleated cell counts from reference gene primer amplification. This table comes from immunoSEQ multiplex PCR, and its TCRdb copy is limited to in-frame clones, with some not included. That table is the source of V, J and clone size, and D and trimming were worked out from the DNA. The sample yields about half a million clones, 70% to 90% seen once. Germline V gene lookup returns CDR1 LGHDT and CDR2 YNNKEL (reference sequence). This CDR3 has 14 amino acids. V lost 1 base to trimming and J lost 5 bases, with 12 bases between them. The sequence was obtained from a woman in her fifties or sixties who had recovered from COVID-19. The chain has TRBV3-1 (or the pseudogene TRBV3-2) and TRBJ2-7, with D possibly TRBD1 on 6 matching bases. The sequenced sample was PBMCs or T cells enriched from blood (not recorded which). The CDR3, as DNA: TGTGCCAGCAGCCAAGGGTGGGACACCCACGAGCAGTACTTC. This encodes CASSQGWDTHEQYF.